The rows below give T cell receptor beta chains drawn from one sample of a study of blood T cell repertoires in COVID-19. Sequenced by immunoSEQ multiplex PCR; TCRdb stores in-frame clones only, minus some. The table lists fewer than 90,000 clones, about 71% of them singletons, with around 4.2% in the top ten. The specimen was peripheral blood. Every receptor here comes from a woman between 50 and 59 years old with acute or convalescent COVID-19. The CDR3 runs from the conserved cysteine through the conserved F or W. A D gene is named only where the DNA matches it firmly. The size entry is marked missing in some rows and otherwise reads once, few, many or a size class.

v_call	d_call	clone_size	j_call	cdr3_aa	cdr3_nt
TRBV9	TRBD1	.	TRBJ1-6	CASSVGDRNSPLHF	TGTGCCAGCAGCGTAGGGGACAGGAATTCACCCCTCCACTTT
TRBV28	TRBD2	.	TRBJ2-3	CASSPLAGGGWTDTQYF	TGTGCCAGCAGTCCACTAGCGGGGGGAGGGTGGACAGATACGCAGTATTTT
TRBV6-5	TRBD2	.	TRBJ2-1	CASSSARTSGGNEQFF	TGTGCCAGCAGTTCCGCCCGGACTAGCGGGGGAAATGAGCAGTTCTTC
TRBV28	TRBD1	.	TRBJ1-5	CASSFSRGTVYQPQHF	TGTGCCAGCAGTTTCTCGAGAGGGACAGTATACCAGCCCCAGCATTTT
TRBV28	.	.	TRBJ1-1	CASSLRRNTEAFF	TGTGCCAGCAGTTTGAGAAGGAACACTGAAGCTTTCTTT
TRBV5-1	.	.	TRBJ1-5	CASSPGEYSNQPQHF	TGCGCCAGCAGCCCGGGAGAGTATAGCAATCAGCCCCAGCATTTT
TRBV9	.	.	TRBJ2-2	CASSEGSVNGELFF	TGTGCCAGCAGCGAGGGTAGCGTAAACGGGGAGCTGTTTTTT
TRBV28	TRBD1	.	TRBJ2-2	CASNSGTGVTGELFF	TGTGCCAGCAACTCGGGGACAGGGGTAACCGGGGAGCTGTTTTTT
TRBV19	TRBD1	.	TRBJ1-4	CASRRPGQGDEKLFF	TGTGCCAGTAGACGACCGGGACAGGGGGATGAAAAACTGTTTTTT
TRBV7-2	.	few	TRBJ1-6	CASSLELYSPLHF	TGTGCCAGCAGCTTAGAACTGTACTCACCCCTCCACTTT
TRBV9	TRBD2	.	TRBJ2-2	CASSIGGDAGELFF	TGTGCCAGCAGCATCGGGGGGGATGCCGGGGAGCTGTTTTTT
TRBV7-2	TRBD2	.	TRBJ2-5	CASSRGGLAGAAGKETQYF	TGTGCCAGCAGCCGCGGCGGACTAGCGGGGGCCGCCGGAAAAGAGACCCAGTACTTC
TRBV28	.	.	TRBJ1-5	CASSLPQGQPQHF	TGTGCCAGCAGTTTGCCACAGGGACAGCCCCAGCATTTT
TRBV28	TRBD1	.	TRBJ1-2	CASSPFTGGNGYTF	TGTGCCAGCAGTCCTTTTACAGGGGGCAATGGCTACACCTTC
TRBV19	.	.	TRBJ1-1	CASHPPGRAMLIEAFF	TGTGCCAGTCACCCTCCGGGGAGGGCTATGCTCATTGAAGCTTTCTTT
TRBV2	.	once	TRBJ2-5	CASRSSGETQYF	TGTGCCAGCAGGTCTAGTGGGGAGACCCAGTACTTC
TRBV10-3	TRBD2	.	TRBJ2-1	CAIRPGGTSHYNEQFF	TGTGCCATCAGGCCCGGTGGGACTAGCCACTACAATGAGCAGTTCTTC
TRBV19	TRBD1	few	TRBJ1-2	CASSSQGEYGYTF	TGTGCCAGTAGTTCACAGGGGGAGTATGGCTACACCTTC
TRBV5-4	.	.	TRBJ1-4	CASSPSTGLNEKLFF	TGTGCCAGCAGCCCCTCGACAGGACTCAATGAAAAACTGTTTTTT
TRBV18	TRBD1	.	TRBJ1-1	CASSPAVRGRTEAFF	TGTGCCAGCTCACCAGCGGTCAGGGGGCGGACTGAAGCTTTCTTT
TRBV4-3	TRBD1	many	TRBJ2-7	CASSQITGGTYEQYF	TGCGCCAGCAGCCAAATTACAGGGGGGACCTACGAGCAGTACTTC
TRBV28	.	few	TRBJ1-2	CASSLWRGSYGYTF	TGTGCCAGCAGTTTATGGCGGGGCTCCTATGGCTACACCTTC
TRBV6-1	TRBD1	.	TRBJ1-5	CASSERTGGQPQHF	TGTGCCAGCAGTGAACGGACAGGGGGTCAGCCCCAGCATTTT
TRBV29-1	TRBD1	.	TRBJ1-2	CSVRTGTGYTF	TGCAGCGTCCGGACAGGTACTGGCTACACCTTC
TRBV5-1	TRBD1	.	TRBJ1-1	CASSFGTGGTEAFF	TGCGCCAGCAGCTTCGGGACAGGAGGGACTGAAGCTTTCTTT
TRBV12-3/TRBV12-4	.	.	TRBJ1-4	CASSFFGEKLFF	TGTGCCAGCAGTTTCTTCGGTGAAAAACTGTTTTTT
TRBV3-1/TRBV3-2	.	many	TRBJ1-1	CASSSTGTGAFF	TGTGCCAGCAGTAGCACAGGGACCGGAGCTTTCTTT
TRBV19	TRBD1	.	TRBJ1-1	CASSNRGRGRQTEAFF	TGTGCCAGTAGTAACCGGGGTAGGGGGCGGCAGACTGAAGCTTTCTTT
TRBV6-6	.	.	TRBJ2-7	CASSLDGSSYEQYF	TGTGCCAGCAGTCTCGACGGGAGCTCCTACGAGCAGTACTTC